This T cell receptor (beta chain) was profiled in a study of OX40 agonist ivuxolimab in advanced cancers. Study results and limitations: CD8+ T cells averaged more expanded clones than CD4+.

Assay: immunoSEQ multiplex PCR; the TCRdb copy retains only in-frame clones and omits some. The sample carries tens of thousands of clones, around 91% recorded once. The CDR3 covers 13 residues. Germline CDR1 and CDR2: GTSNPN and SVGIG (reference sequence). The V and J ends lost 4 bases and 3 bases respectively, with 9 bases between them. To note about this clone: Antigen: not known.

The clonotype was recovered from an adult with an advanced solid tumor such as melanoma, head and neck, liver or kidney cancer. V and J are TRBV30 and TRBJ1-4; D not resolved. The material sequenced was CD4+ or CD8+ T cells sorted from blood, taken in a trial of the OX40 agonist ivuxolimab. The CDR3 region is CAWKGNPNEKLFF. The CDR3 coding sequence is TGTGCCTGGAAAGGGAACCCTAATGAAAAACTGTTTTTT.